Listed here are 31 T cell receptor beta chains from one sample, sequenced in a study of T cells in tuberculosis. Clones were sequenced by immunoSEQ multiplex PCR, and TCRdb holds only the in-frame ones, with some missing. The table shows tens of thousands of clones, with 90% to 95% occurring only once. Sequencing was carried out using PBMCs. These receptors were obtained from a donor between 10 and 35 years old with latent tuberculosis or without tuberculosis infection.

V and J are TRBV9 and TRBJ1-1; D is undetermined. Germline V CDR1 and CDR2: SGDLS, YYNGEE. The CDR3 extends over 13 amino acids. Between the trimmed V and J ends, which lost 4 bases and 6 bases, there was a span of 13 bases. The CDR3 protein is CASSSLVGAEAFF. CDR3 coding DNA: TGTGCCAGCAGCTCCCTGGTGGGCGCTGAAGCTTTCTTT.

Only one count was recorded for this clone. The CDR3 is CASRPTLYSNQPQHF. The CDR3 nucleotides are TGCGCCAGCAGACCGACACTTTATAGCAATCAGCCCCAGCATTTT. The chain links TRBV5-1 to TRBJ1-5, with D hard to call. This CDR3 contains 15 residues. Between the trimmed V and J ends, which lost 5 bases and 0 bases, there was a span of 12 bases. Germline V gene sequence: CDR1 SGHRS, CDR2 YFSETQ.

This chain connects TRBV21-1 to TRBJ2-7; the table calls TRBD1, which could not be checked here. TRBV21-1 is flagged as a pseudogene. This CDR3 contains 16 residues. The CDR3 DNA follows: TGTGCCAGCAGCAGGCATACAGGGGTGGATCCCTACGAGCAGTACTTC. Protein product: CASSRHTGVDPYEQYF.

The chain uses TRBV30 and TRBJ1-5; D possibly corresponds to TRBD1 (6 bases). The CDR3 contains 14 residues. CDR1 is GTSNPN, CDR2 SVGIG, per germline (reference sequence). Trimming pared 0 bases from V and 4 bases from J, leaving 10 bases between. The CDR3 DNA is TGTGCCTGGAGTGTAGAGGGGGAGAATCAGCCCCAGCATTTT. Its protein product is CAWSVEGENQPQHF.

About this clone: Other nucleotide sequences from this sample produce the same CDR3. The chain joins TRBV5-6 to TRBJ1-5; 8 nucleotides line up with TRBD1. The CDR3 spans 15 residues. Trimming took 1 base from V and 4 from J; bases not matched to a gene: 4. CDR1 is SGHDT, CDR2 YYEEEE, per germline. The CDR3 reads CASSLSYRGNQPQHF. DNA of the CDR3: TGTGCCAGCAGCTTGAGTTACAGGGGGAATCAGCCCCAGCATTTT.

This chain connects TRBV2 to TRBJ1-5; 7 bases are shared with TRBD1. Per the germline V gene, CDR1 is SNHLY and CDR2 is FYNNEI. The CDR3 length is 16 residues. J lost 3 bases, V lost 4 bases, and 9 bases had no gene match. CDR3 in amino acids: CASSGVTGANNQPQHF. CDR3 sequence (DNA): TGTGCCAGCAGTGGGGTTACAGGGGCCAACAATCAGCCCCAGCATTTT. The entire variable domain, with the rest obtained from reference TRBV2 and TRBJ1-5, is as follows: EPEVTQTPSHQVTQMGQEVILRCVPISNHLYFYWYRQILGQKVEFLVSFYNNEISEKSEIFDDQFSVERPDGSNFTLKIRSTKLEDSAMYFCASSGVTGANNQPQHFGDGTRLSIL.

V gene TRBV27 combines with J gene TRBJ1-5; 10 positions match TRBD1. The CDR3 contains 17 residues. V lost 6 bases and J lost 7; bases outside the gene matches: 15. Germline V gives CDR1 MNHEY, CDR2 SMNVEV (reference sequence). The CDR3 region has the DNA TGTGCCAGCAGGAAGGGAGGGACAGGGGCCCTCGGACAGCCCCAGCATTTT. Its translation: CASRKGGTGALGQPQHF.

This rearrangement joins TRBV5-1 to TRBJ2-2; TRBD1 is a possible D gene (6 bases). The V end was cut by 2 bases, the J end by 6 bases, with 14 bases between. The CDR3 is made up of 15 amino acids. CDR1 SGHRS and CDR2 YFSETQ come from the germline V gene. DNA for the CDR3: TGCGCCAGCAGCTTAAAAGGGGGTGGTGCCGGGGAGCTGTTTTTT. Translation: CASSLKGGGAGELFF.

This clone is a singleton in its sample. The chain carries TRBV6-5 and TRBJ1-1, with a tentative D call TRBD1 (5 bases). The V end was cut by 7 bases, the J end by 0 bases, with 12 bases between. Germline CDR1 and CDR2: MNHEY and SVGAGI. The CDR3 totals 14 residues. The CDR3 spells CASTMGGVNTEAFF. DNA of the CDR3: TGTGCCAGCACCATGGGGGGGGTGAACACTGAAGCTTTCTTT.

CDR3 DNA: TGTGCCAGCTCACCGGACAGGGGAGGCAATCAGCCCCAGCATTTT. This codes for CASSPDRGGNQPQHF. The chain combines TRBV18 with TRBJ1-5, with 9 positions matching TRBD1. This CDR3 region has 15 residues. CDR1 KGHSH and CDR2 LQKENI come from the germline V gene. V shed 3 bases, J shed 2 bases, and the junction held 2 bases outside the gene matches.

The J gene is TRBJ2-7, the V gene TRBV6-4; TRBD1 aligns across 12 bases. Germline V gene lookup returns CDR1 MRHNA and CDR2 SNTAGT. The CDR3 spans 16 residues. The junction had 6 bases not matched to a gene; V was cut back by 3 bases and J by 3 bases. Here the CDR3 reads CASSDQRDRGLYEQYF. The CDR3 bases are TGTGCCAGCAGTGATCAAAGGGACAGGGGGCTCTACGAGCAGTACTTC.

This chain connects TRBV6-5 to TRBJ1-1, with 7 bases lining up with TRBD1. Germline CDR1 is MNHEY and CDR2 is SVGAGI. V trimming: 7 bases; J trimming: 1 base; junction bases outside the gene matches: 6. The CDR3 spans 14 residues. CDR3 sequence reads: CASTLQGTNTEAFF. Here the CDR3 DNA reads TGTGCCAGCACGTTACAGGGGACGAACACTGAAGCTTTCTTT.

The chain joins TRBV7-2 to TRBJ2-7; TRBD2 might be the D (6 bases). The germline gives CDR1 SGHTA, CDR2 FQGNSA. V lost 7 bases to trimming and J lost 7 bases, with 11 bases between them. The CDR3 contains 11 residues. In DNA, the CDR3 is TGTGCCAGCACGGACCGGGGGGAGCAGTACTTC. Translating gives CASTDRGEQYF.

The chain recombines TRBV27 with TRBJ1-6; 10 bases match TRBD1. The ends lost 4 bases at V and 11 bases at J; junction bases unmatched: 8. The CDR3 totals 15 residues. CDR1 and CDR2 (germline): MNHEY, SMNVEV (reference sequence). The CDR3 sequence: CASSSAGTGETPLHF. The CDR3 region has the DNA TGTGCCAGCAGTTCGGCCGGGACAGGGGAGACACCCCTCCACTTT.

The J gene is TRBJ1-2, the V gene TRBV18; no clear D gene. V shed 2 bases and J shed 4 bases, with 11 bases lying between them. CDR1 and CDR2 (germline): KGHSH, LQKENI. The CDR3 has 14 amino acids. CDR3 nucleotides: TGTGCCAGCTCACCAAGGGAGCGGGTCTATGGCTACACCTTC. Protein sequence: CASSPRERVYGYTF.

The rearrangement uses TRBV21-1 and TRBJ2-3; TRBD2, as called in the table, went unchecked against the DNA. TRBV21-1 is a pseudogene segment. This CDR3 is 16 amino acids long. CDR3 DNA: TGTGCCGCAGAACGGAAGAAGCGGACCTTGCCAGATACGCAGTATTTT. Translated, it gives CAAERKKRTLPDTQYF.

The chain combines TRBV5-1 with TRBJ2-1, with D hard to call. The CDR3 runs to 15 residues. The V gene lost 0 bases and the J gene lost 4 bases, with 11 bases spanning the gap. Germline V gene lookup returns CDR1 SGHRS and CDR2 YFSETQ. The CDR3 here is CASSLEQQVYNEQFF. CDR3 nucleotide sequence: TGCGCCAGCAGCTTGGAACAGCAAGTTTACAATGAGCAGTTCTTC.

The chain is built from TRBV5-1 and TRBJ1-6, with TRBD1 as a possible D gene (6 bases). V was cut by 3 bases and J by 6 bases, with 13 bases left in between. The germline gives CDR1 SGHRS, CDR2 YFSETQ. The CDR3 has 15 amino acids. DNA of the CDR3: TGCGCCAGCAGCTCCCTCCAGGGGATTAATTCACCCCTCCACTTT. It translates to CASSSLQGINSPLHF.

The chain employs TRBV27 and TRBJ2-7; TRBD1 matches at 7 bases. The trim removed 7 bases at V and 0 bases at J, leaving 3 bases unmatched. Germline assignment: CDR1 MNHEY and CDR2 SMNVEV (reference sequence). The CDR3 length is 13 residues. The chain's CDR3 is CASMGQPSYEQYF. The CDR3 DNA sequence: TGTGCCAGCATGGGACAGCCCTCCTACGAGCAGTACTTC.

The chain has TRBV12-5 and TRBJ2-7; the match to TRBD1 covers 7 bases. This CDR3 is 15 amino acids long. The V and J ends lost 5 bases and 0 bases, in that order; junction bases with no gene match: 7. Germline CDR1 reads LGHNT; CDR2 reads FRNRAP. CDR3 DNA: TGTGCTAGTGGTCCGGGACAGATAAGCTCCTACGAGCAGTACTTC. Translation gives CASGPGQISSYEQYF.

V gene TRBV5-1 combines with J gene TRBJ2-1, with D tentatively TRBD2 (5 bases). Germline V gene data show CDR1 as SGHRS and CDR2 as YFSETQ. Trimming took 2 bases from V and 5 from J, leaving 14 bases between them. The CDR3 has 15 residues. DNA for the CDR3: TGCGCCAGCAGCTTAATATTATGGGGAGACAATGAGCAGTTCTTC. Its protein product is CASSLILWGDNEQFF.

The rearrangement uses TRBV30 and TRBJ1-2; no firm D call. V shed 3 bases and J shed 4 bases, with 15 bases lying between them. From germline, CDR1 is GTSNPN and CDR2 SVGIG (reference sequence). The CDR3 covers 14 residues. The CDR3 DNA follows: TGTGCCTGGAGGGACCTCGGGATACTCTATGGCTACACCTTC. It translates to CAWRDLGILYGYTF. The full variable domain, its missing parts supplied by reference TRBV30 and TRBJ1-2, is SQTIHQWPATLVQPVGSPLSLECTVEGTSNPNLYWYRQAAGRGLQLLFYSVGIGQISSEVPQNLSASRPQDRQFILSSKKLLLSDSGFYLCAWRDLGILYGYTFGSGTRLTVV.

This clone was seen only once. The chain couples TRBV18 to TRBJ2-3, with 15 nucleotides matching TRBD2. Germline lookup yields CDR1 KGHSH and CDR2 LQKENI. CDR3 length: 17 residues. J gave up 1 base and V 3 bases, and 2 bases lay outside the gene matches. The CDR3 here is CASSPGLAGGGTDTQYF. CDR3 DNA sequence: TGTGCCAGCTCACCGGGACTAGCGGGGGGAGGCACAGATACGCAGTATTTT. Full variable domain (outside the CDR3, taken from reference TRBV18 and TRBJ2-3): NAGVMQNPRHLVRRRGQEARLRCSPMKGHSHVYWYRQLPEEGLKFMVYLQKENIIDESGMPKERFSAEFPKEGPSILRIQQVVRGDSAAYFCASSPGLAGGGTDTQYFGPGTRLTVL.

The rearrangement uses TRBV4-1 and TRBJ2-3; 7 bases are shared with TRBD2. The CDR3 has 18 residues. Germline CDR1 MGHRA, CDR2 YSYEKL. V gave up 2 bases and J gave up 5 bases; unmatched junction bases: 16. The chain's CDR3 is CASSQRPPGGIGEDTQYF. The CDR3 DNA reads TGCGCCAGCAGCCAACGACCGCCGGGGGGAATAGGGGAAGATACGCAGTATTTT.

The chain uses TRBV11-3 and TRBJ2-3, with 8 bases identical to TRBD2. This CDR3 has 15 residues. Germline V gives CDR1 SGHNT, CDR2 YENEEA. With V trimmed by 5 bases and J by 1 base, 5 bases remained unmatched. The CDR3 sequence: CASSRGGGRTDTQYF. In DNA form, the CDR3 reads TGTGCCAGCAGCCGTGGCGGGGGGCGCACAGATACGCAGTATTTT.

The rearrangement joins TRBV7-8 to TRBJ1-2; a possible D gene is TRBD1 (6 bases). Germline assignment: CDR1 SGHVS and CDR2 FQNEAQ. V lost 1 base and J lost 8, with 17 bases in between. This CDR3 region has 15 residues. The CDR3 loop is CASSLGRSGRGGYTF. The CDR3 DNA reads as TGTGCCAGCAGCTTAGGGCGGAGCGGCAGGGGAGGCTACACCTTC.

The chain uses TRBV28 and TRBJ1-2; 9 bases are shared with TRBD1. CDR1 and CDR2 (germline): MDHEN, SYDVKM. Trimming at V came to 6 bases and at J to 1 base, leaving 21 bases not matched to a gene. CDR3 length: 20 residues. Here the CDR3 DNA reads TGTGCCAGCAGCTTTTCCACCGCTTGGGACAGGGTTAGAAATAACTATGGCTACACCTTC. This codes for CASSFSTAWDRVRNNYGYTF.

The chain links TRBV7-2 to TRBJ2-2; D remains ambiguous. There are 13 residues in the CDR3. In germline, CDR1 is SGHTA, CDR2 FQGNSA. Trimming stripped 6 bases from V and 7 bases from J, with 12 bases between. CDR3 residues: CASRSIPGGELFF. In DNA form, the CDR3 reads TGTGCCAGCAGGTCTATTCCGGGCGGGGAGCTGTTTTTT.

The V call is TRBV6-5, the J call TRBJ2-1, with 9 positions matching TRBD2. With 0 bases clipped from V and 5 bases from J, the junction kept 2 bases outside the gene matches. The V gene's germline CDR1 is MNHEY and CDR2 SVGAGI. CDR3 size: 15 residues. CDR3 in amino acids: CASSYSTSGHNEQFF. Written as DNA, the CDR3 is TGTGCCAGCAGTTACTCGACTAGCGGACACAATGAGCAGTTCTTC.

V and J are TRBV7-2 and TRBJ1-3; D possibly corresponds to TRBD1 (6 bases). This CDR3 region has 16 residues. Deletions cut 5 bases from V and 4 bases from J, with 18 bases between. Per germline, CDR1 SGHTA and CDR2 FQGNSA. CDR3 sequence: CASSPWGGRAGNTIYF. As DNA, the CDR3 is TGTGCCAGCAGCCCGTGGGGGGGCAGGGCCGGAAACACCATATATTTT.

The chain carries TRBV5-1 and TRBJ2-1; TRBD1 matches at 7 bases. Germline V gene sequence: CDR1 SGHRS, CDR2 YFSETQ. After removal of 0 bases from V and 4 bases from J, the junction contained 7 bases not matched to a gene. The CDR3 spans 16 residues. CDR3 residues: CASSLADRALYNEQFF. CDR3 sequence (DNA): TGCGCCAGCAGCTTGGCCGACAGGGCGTTATACAATGAGCAGTTCTTC. The full variable domain, in which reference TRBV5-1 and TRBJ2-1 provide the parts outside the CDR3, is KAGVTQTPRYLIKTRGQQVTLSCSPISGHRSVSWYQQTPGQGLQFLFEYFSETQRNKGNFPGRFSGRQFSNSRSEMNVSTLELGDSALYLCASSLADRALYNEQFFGPGTRLTVL.